This T cell receptor (beta chain) was observed in a study of cytomegalovirus exposure and HLA in healthy donors. This clone has more than one count but fewer than ten. What it recognizes is unknown. Use of 60 Vbeta and 13 Jbeta primers characterized the PCR. Method: immunoSEQ multiplex PCR; TCRdb's copy keeps in-frame clones and lacks some. Among under 200,000 clones listed, about 13% were seen once. General study points: Roughly uniform depth of sequencing across donors was assumed in presence/absence analyses.

The CDR3 loop spans 15 amino acids. Germline CDR1 reads SEHNR; CDR2 reads FQNEAQ (reference sequence). Trimming removed 3 bases at V and 1 base at J, with 9 bases between. The source material was PBMCs. The clonotype originates from a man between 50 and 59 years old in good health and CMV-seropositive. The chain uses TRBV7-9 and TRBJ2-2; D gene uncertain. CDR3 residues: CASSFGGGNTGELFF. The CDR3 DNA sequence: TGTGCCAGCAGCTTTGGCGGCGGGAACACCGGGGAGCTGTTTTTT.